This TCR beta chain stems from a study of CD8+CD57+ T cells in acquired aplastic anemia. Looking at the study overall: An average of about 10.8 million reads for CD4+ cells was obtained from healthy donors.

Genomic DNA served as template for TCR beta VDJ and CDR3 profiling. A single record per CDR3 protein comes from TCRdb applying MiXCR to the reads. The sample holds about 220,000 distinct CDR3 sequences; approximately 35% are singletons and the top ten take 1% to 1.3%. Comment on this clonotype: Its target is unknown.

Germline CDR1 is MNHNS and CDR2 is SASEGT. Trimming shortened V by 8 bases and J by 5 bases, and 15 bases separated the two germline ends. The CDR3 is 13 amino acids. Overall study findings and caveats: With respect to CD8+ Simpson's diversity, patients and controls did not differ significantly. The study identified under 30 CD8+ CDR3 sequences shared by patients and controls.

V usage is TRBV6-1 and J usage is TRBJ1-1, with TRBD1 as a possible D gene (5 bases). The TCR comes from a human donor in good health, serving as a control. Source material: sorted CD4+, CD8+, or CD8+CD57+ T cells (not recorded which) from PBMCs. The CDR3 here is CASGGRGRTEAFF. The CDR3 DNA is TGTGCCAGCGGGGGACGGGGTCGGACTGAAGCTTTCTTT.